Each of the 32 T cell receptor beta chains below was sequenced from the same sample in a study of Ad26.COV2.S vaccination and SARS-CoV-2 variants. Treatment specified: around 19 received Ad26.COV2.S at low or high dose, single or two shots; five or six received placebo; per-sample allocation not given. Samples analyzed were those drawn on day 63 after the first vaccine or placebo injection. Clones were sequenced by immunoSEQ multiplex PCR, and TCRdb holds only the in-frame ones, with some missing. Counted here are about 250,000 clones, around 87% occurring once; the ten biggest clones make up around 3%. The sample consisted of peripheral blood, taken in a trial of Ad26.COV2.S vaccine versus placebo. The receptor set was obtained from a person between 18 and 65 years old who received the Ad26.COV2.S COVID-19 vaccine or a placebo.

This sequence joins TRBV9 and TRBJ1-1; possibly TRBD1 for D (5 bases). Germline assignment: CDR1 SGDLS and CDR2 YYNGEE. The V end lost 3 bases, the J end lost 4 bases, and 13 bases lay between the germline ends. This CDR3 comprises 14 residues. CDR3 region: CASSARQGSTEAFF. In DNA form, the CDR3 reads TGTGCCAGCAGCGCACGGCAGGGTAGCACTGAAGCTTTCTTT.

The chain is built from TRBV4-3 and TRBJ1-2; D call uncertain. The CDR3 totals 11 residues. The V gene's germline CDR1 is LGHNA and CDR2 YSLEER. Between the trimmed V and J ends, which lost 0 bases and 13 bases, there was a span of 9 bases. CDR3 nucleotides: TGCGCCAGCAGCCAAGATCGGCTTCTCACCTTC. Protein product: CASSQDRLLTF.

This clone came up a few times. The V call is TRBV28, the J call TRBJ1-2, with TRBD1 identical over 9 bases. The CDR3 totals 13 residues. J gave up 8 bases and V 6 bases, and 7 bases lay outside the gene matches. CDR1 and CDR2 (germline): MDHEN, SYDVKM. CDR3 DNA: TGTGCCAGCAGAACAACCGGGACAGGGGGCTACACCTTC. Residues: CASRTTGTGGYTF.

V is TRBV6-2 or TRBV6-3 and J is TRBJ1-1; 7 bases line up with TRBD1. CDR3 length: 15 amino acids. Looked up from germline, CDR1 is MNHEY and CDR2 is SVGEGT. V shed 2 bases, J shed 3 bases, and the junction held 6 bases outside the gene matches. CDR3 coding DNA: TGTGCCAGCAGTTACCCACAGGGGTGGCACACTGAAGCTTTCTTT. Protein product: CASSYPQGWHTEAFF.

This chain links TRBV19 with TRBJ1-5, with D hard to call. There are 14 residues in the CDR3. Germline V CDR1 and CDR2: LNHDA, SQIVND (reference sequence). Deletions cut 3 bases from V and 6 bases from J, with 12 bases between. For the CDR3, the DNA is TGTGCCAGTAGTATCCCCCCCCGGGGTCAGCCCCAGCATTTT. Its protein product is CASSIPPRGQPQHF.

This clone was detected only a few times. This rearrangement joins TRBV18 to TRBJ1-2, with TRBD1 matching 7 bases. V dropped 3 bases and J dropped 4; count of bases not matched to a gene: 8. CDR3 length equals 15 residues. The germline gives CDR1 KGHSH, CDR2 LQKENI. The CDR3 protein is CASSPDRDAAYGYTF. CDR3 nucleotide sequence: TGTGCCAGCTCACCCGACAGGGATGCTGCCTATGGCTACACCTTC.

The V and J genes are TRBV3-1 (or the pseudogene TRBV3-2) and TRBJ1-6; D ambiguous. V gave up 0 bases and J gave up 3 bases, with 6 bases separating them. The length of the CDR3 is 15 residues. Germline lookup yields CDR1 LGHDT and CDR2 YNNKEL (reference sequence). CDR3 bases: TGTGCCAGCAGCCAAGATCTCGGCTATAATTCACCCCTCCACTTT. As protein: CASSQDLGYNSPLHF.

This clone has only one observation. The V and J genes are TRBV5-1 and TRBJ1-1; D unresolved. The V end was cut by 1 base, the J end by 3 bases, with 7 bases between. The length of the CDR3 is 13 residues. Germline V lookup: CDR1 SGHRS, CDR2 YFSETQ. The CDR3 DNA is TGCGCCAGCAGCTTGTTCCGAGACACTGAAGCTTTCTTT. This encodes CASSLFRDTEAFF.

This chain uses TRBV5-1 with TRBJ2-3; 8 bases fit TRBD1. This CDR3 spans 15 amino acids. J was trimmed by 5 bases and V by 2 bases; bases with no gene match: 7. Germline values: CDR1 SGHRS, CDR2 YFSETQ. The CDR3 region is CASSFGTGLGDTQYF. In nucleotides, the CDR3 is TGCGCCAGCAGCTTCGGGACAGGCCTGGGAGATACGCAGTATTTT.

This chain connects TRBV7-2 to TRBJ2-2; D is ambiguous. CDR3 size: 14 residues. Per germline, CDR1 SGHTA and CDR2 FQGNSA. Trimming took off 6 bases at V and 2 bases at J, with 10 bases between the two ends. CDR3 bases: TGTGCCAGCAGAGGAAGCCTAAACACCGGGGAGCTGTTTTTT. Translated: CASRGSLNTGELFF. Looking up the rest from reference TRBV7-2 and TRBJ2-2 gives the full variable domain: GAGVSQSPSNKVTEKGKDVELRCDPISGHTALYWYRQSLGQGLEFLIYFQGNSAPDKSGLPSDRFSAERTGGSVSTLTIQRTQQEDSAVYLCASRGSLNTGELFFGEGSRLTVL.

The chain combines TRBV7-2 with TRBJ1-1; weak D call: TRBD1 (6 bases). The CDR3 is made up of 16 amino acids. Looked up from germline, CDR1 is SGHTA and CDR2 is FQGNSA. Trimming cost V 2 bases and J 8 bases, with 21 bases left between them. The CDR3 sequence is CASSLSISWGTHEAFF. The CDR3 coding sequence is TGTGCCAGCAGCTTAAGTATTTCATGGGGGACACACGAAGCTTTCTTT. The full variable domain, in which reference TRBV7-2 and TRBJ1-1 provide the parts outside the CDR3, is GAGVSQSPSNKVTEKGKDVELRCDPISGHTALYWYRQSLGQGLEFLIYFQGNSAPDKSGLPSDRFSAERTGGSVSTLTIQRTQQEDSAVYLCASSLSISWGTHEAFFGQGTRLTVV.

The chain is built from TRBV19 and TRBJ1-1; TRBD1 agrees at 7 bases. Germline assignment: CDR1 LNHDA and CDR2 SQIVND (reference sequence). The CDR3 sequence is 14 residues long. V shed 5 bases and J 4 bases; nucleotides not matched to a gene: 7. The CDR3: CASSHRGEGTEAFF. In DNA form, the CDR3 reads TGTGCCAGTAGTCACAGGGGCGAGGGCACTGAAGCTTTCTTT. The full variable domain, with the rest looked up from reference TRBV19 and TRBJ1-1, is DGGITQSPKYLFRKEGQNVTLSCEQNLNHDAMYWYRQDPGQGLRLIYYSQIVNDFQKGDIAEGYSVSREKKESFPLTVTSAQKNPTAFYLCASSHRGEGTEAFFGQGTRLTVV.

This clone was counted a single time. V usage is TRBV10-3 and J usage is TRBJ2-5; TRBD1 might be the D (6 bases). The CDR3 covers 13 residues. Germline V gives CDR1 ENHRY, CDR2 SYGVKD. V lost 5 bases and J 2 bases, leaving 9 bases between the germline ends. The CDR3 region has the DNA TGTGCCATCAGTTACAGGGTTCAAGAGACCCAGTACTTC. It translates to CAISYRVQETQYF.

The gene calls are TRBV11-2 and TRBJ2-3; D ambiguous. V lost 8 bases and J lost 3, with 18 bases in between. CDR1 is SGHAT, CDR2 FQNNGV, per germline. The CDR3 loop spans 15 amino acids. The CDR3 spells CASQSFMDGTDTQYF. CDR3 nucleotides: TGTGCCAGCCAGTCCTTTATGGACGGAACAGATACGCAGTATTTT.

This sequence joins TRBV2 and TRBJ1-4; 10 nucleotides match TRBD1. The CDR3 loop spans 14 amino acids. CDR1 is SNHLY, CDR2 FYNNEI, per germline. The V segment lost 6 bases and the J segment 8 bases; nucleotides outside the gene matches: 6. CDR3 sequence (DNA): TGTGCCAGCAGCCCCGACAGGGGGCGCGAAAAACTGTTTTTT. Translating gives CASSPDRGREKLFF.

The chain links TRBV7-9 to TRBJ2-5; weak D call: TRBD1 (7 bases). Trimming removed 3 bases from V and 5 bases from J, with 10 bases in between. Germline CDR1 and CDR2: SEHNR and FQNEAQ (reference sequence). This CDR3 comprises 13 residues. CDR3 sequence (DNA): TGTGCCAGCAGCTTCTCAGGGGGGGAGACCCAGTACTTC. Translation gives CASSFSGGETQYF.

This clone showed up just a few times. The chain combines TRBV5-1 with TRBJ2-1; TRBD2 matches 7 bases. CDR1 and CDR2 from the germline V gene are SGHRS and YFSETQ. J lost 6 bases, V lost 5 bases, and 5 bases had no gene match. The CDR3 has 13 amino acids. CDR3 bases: TGCGCCAGCAGGCTAGCGGCCCCCAATGAGCAGTTCTTC. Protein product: CASRLAAPNEQFF.

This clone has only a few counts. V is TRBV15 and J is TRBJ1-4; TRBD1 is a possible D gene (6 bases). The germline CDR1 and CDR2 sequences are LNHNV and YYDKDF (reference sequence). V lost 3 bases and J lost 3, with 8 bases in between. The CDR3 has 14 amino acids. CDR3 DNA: TGTGCCACCAGCAGGCAGGGGTCTAATGAAAAACTGTTTTTT. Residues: CATSRQGSNEKLFF.

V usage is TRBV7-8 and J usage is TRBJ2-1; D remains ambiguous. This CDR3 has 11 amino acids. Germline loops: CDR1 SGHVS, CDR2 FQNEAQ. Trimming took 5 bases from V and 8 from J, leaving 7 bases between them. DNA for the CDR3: TGTGCCAGCAGCCAACTCTATGAGCAGTTCTTC. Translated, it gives CASSQLYEQFF. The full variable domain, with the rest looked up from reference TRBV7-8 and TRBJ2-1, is GAGVSQSPRYKVAKRGQDVALRCDPISGHVSLFWYQQALGQGPEFLTYFQNEAQLDKSGLPSDRFFAERPEGSVSTLKIQRTQQEDSAVYLCASSQLYEQFFGPGTRLTVL.

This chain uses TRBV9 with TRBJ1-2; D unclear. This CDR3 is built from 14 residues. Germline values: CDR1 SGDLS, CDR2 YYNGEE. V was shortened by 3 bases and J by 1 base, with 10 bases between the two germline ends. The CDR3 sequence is CASSAETFNYGYTF. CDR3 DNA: TGTGCCAGCAGCGCAGAAACCTTTAACTATGGCTACACCTTC. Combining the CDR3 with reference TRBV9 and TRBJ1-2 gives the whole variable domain DSGVTQTPKHLITATGQRVTLRCSPRSGDLSVYWYQQSLDQGLQFLIQYYNGEERAKGNILERFSAQQFPDLHSELNLSSLELGDSALYFCASSAETFNYGYTFGSGTRLTVV.

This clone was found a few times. For the CDR3, the DNA is TGTGCCAGCAGCTTGTACGTCGTGCGGGTCGGGGAGACCCAGTACTTC. It translates to CASSLYVVRVGETQYF. V gene TRBV7-2 combines with J gene TRBJ2-5, with D maybe TRBD2 (5 bases). The germline V gene has CDR1 SGHTA and CDR2 FQGNSA. The CDR3 loop spans 16 amino acids. V lost 3 bases, J lost 5 bases, and 19 bases lay in between.

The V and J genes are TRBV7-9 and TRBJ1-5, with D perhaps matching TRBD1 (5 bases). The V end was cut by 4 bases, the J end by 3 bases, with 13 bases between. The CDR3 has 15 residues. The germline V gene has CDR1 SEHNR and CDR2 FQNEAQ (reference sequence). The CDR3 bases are TGTGCCAGCAGCTCGGGACGGGAAAACAATCAGCCCCAGCATTTT. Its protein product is CASSSGRENNQPQHF.

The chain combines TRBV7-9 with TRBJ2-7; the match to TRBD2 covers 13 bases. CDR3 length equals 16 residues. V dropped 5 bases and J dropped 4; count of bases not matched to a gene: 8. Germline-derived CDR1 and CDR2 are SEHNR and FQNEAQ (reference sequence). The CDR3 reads CASSPTGTSGKYEQYF. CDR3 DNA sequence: TGTGCCAGCAGCCCAACCGGGACTAGCGGGAAGTACGAGCAGTACTTC.

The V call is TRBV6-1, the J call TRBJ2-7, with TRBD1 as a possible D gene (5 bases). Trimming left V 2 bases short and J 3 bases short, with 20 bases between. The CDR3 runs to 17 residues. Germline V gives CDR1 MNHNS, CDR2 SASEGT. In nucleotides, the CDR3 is TGTGCCAGCAGTGAATATCTAATAGGACAAATCCTCTACGAGCAGTACTTC. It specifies CASSEYLIGQILYEQYF.

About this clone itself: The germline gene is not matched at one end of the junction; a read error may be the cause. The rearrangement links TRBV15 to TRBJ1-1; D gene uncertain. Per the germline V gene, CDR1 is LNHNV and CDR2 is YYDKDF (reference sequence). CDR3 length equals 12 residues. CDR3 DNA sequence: TGTGCCACCAGCAGAGATAGGCTGACGAGGCTCTTT. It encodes CATSRDRLTRLF.

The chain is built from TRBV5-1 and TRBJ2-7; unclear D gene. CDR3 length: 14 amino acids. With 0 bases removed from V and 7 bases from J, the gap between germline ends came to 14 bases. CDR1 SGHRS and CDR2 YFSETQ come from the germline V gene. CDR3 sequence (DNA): TGCGCCAGCAGCTTGGAATCCTACTACGGGGAGCAGTACTTC. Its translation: CASSLESYYGEQYF.

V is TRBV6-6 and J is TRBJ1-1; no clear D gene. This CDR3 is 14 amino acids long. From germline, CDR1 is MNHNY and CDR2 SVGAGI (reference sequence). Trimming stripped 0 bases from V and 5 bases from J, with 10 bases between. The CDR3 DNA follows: TGTGCCAGCAGTTACTCGTCCGCGGGGACTGAAGCTTTCTTT. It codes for CASSYSSAGTEAFF.

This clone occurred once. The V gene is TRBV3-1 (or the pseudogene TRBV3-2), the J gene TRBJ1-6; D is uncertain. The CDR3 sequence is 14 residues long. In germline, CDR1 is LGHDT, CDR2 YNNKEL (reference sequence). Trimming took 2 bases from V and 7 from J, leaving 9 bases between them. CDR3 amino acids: CASSQIDGNSPLHF. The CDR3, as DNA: TGTGCCAGCAGCCAAATCGACGGGAATTCACCCCTCCACTTT.

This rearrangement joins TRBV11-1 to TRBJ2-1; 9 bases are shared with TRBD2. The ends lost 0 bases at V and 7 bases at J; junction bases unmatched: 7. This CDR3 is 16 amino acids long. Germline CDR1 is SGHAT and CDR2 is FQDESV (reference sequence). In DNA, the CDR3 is TGTGCCAGCAGCTTAGCGCGCAGCGGGAGGACTAATGAGCAGTTCTTC. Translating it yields CASSLARSGRTNEQFF.

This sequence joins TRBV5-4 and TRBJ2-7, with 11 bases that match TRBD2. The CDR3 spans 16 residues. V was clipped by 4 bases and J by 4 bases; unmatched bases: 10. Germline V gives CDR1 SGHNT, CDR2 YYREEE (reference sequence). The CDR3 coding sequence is TGTGCCAGCAGCCCGGAGACTAGCGGGGCTCTGTACGAGCAGTACTTC. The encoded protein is CASSPETSGALYEQYF.

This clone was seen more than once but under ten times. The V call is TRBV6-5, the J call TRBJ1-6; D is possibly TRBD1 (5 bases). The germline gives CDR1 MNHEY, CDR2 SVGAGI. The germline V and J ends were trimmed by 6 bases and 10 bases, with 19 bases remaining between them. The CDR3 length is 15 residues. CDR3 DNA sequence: TGTGCCAGCAGCCTGCAGGGAACCAATTACTCACCCCTCCACTTT. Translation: CASSLQGTNYSPLHF.

Written as DNA, the CDR3 is TGTGCCAGCAGCTCACGGGCCACAAGCTCCTACAATGAGCAGTTCTTC. Its protein product is CASSSRATSSYNEQFF. The rearrangement links TRBV5-4 to TRBJ2-1, with no clear D. Germline loops: CDR1 SGHNT, CDR2 YYREEE (reference sequence). V lost 3 bases to trimming and J lost 0 bases, with 13 bases between them. The CDR3 is 16 amino acids.